Listed below are T cell receptor beta chains from one sample, sequenced in a study of blood T cell repertoires in COVID-19. Only in-frame clones appear in the TCRdb table, and some are missing; sequencing was by immunoSEQ multiplex PCR. The repertoire consists of about 360,000 clones, with approximately 86% occurring once and the leading ten covering around 7.5%. Sample: peripheral blood. The receptors stem from a woman aged 60-75 years with COVID-19, enrolled during active disease. CDR3s include the opening cysteine and the closing phenylalanine or tryptophan. D genes are given only for firm matches. Rows may omit the clone size; those that give it use once, few, many or a size class.

V: TRBV12-3/TRBV12-4
D: NA
length: 13
size: NA
J: TRBJ1-1
CDR3: CASSQTEFTEAFF
DNA: TGTGCCAGCAGCCAAACAGAATTCACTGAAGCTTTCTTT

V: TRBV7-9
D: NA
length: 13
size: NA
J: TRBJ1-1
CDR3: CASSLVEFTEAFF
DNA: TGTGCCAGCAGCTTAGTAGAGTTCACTGAAGCTTTCTTT

V: TRBV5-1
D: TRBD1
length: 17
size: NA
J: TRBJ1-2
CDR3: CASSFGTGASSNYGYTF
DNA: TGCGCCAGCAGCTTCGGGACAGGGGCCTCGTCTAACTATGGCTACACCTTC

V: TRBV5-1
D: TRBD2
length: 18
size: NA
J: TRBJ2-3
CDR3: CASSTGLAGGYSTDTQYF
DNA: TGCGCCAGCAGCACGGGACTAGCGGGGGGGTACAGCACAGATACGCAGTATTTT

V: TRBV6-5
D: NA
length: 14
size: NA
J: TRBJ2-7
CDR3: CASTMAGRNYEQYF
DNA: TGTGCCAGCACCATGGCAGGGCGGAACTACGAGCAGTACTTC

V: TRBV5-1
D: NA
length: 15
size: NA
J: TRBJ1-1
CDR3: CASSSSWGGGTEAFF
DNA: TGCGCCAGCAGCTCCTCTTGGGGCGGGGGGACTGAAGCTTTCTTT

V: TRBV7-9
D: TRBD1
length: 13
size: NA
J: TRBJ1-5
CDR3: CASSRQGEGPQHF
DNA: TGTGCCAGCAGTCGACAGGGGGAGGGGCCCCAGCATTTT

V: TRBV6-5
D: TRBD2
length: 15
size: NA
J: TRBJ2-5
CDR3: CASSYTAGGRETQYF
DNA: TGTGCCAGCAGTTACACAGCGGGGGGGAGAGAGACCCAGTACTTC

V: TRBV5-1
D: TRBD1
length: 15
size: NA
J: TRBJ2-1
CDR3: CASSYQGELYNEQFF
DNA: TGCGCCAGCTCCTACCAGGGGGAGCTCTACAATGAGCAGTTCTTC

V: TRBV18
D: TRBD2
length: 17
size: NA
J: TRBJ2-3
CDR3: CASSSLGRGAPTDTQYF
DNA: TGTGCCAGCTCCTCGTTGGGGAGGGGCGCCCCCACAGATACGCAGTATTTT

V: TRBV11-2
D: TRBD1
length: 15
size: NA
J: TRBJ2-1
CDR3: CASSLGGTGAGEQFF
DNA: TGTGCCAGCAGCCTAGGAGGGACAGGGGCGGGTGAGCAGTTCTTC

V: TRBV7-2
D: TRBD1
length: 15
size: NA
J: TRBJ1-2
CDR3: CASSLAGTVNYGYTF
DNA: TGTGCCAGCAGCTTAGCGGGGACAGTTAACTATGGCTACACCTTC

V: TRBV6-5
D: NA
length: 13
size: few
J: TRBJ1-3
CDR3: CASSYTLGNTIYF
DNA: TGTGCCAGCAGTTATACTCTTGGAAACACCATATATTTT

V: TRBV5-1
D: NA
length: 13
size: NA
J: TRBJ2-5
CDR3: CASIGTDQETQYF
DNA: TGCGCCAGCATCGGAACAGACCAAGAGACCCAGTACTTC

V: TRBV10-3
D: TRBD1
length: 15
size: NA
J: TRBJ2-4
CDR3: CAISESGQGGNIQYF
DNA: TGTGCCATCAGTGAGTCCGGACAGGGCGGAAACATTCAGTACTTC

V: TRBV4-3
D: NA
length: 16
size: NA
J: TRBJ1-2
CDR3: CASSSGGAGPNYGYTF
DNA: TGCGCCAGCAGCTCGGGGGGGGCAGGGCCTAACTATGGCTACACCTTC

V: TRBV6-5
D: TRBD1
length: 14
size: NA
J: TRBJ2-1
CDR3: CASGWTGSDNEQFF
DNA: TGTGCCAGCGGCTGGACAGGGAGCGACAATGAGCAGTTCTTC

V: TRBV28
D: NA
length: 15
size: NA
J: TRBJ2-3
CDR3: CASSFVAGGTDTQYF
DNA: TGTGCCAGCAGTTTCGTGGCAGGGGGCACAGATACGCAGTATTTT

V: TRBV5-1
D: NA
length: 14
size: NA
J: TRBJ2-7
CDR3: CASSLGTDWGEQYF
DNA: TGCGCCAGCAGCTTGGGGACAGACTGGGGCGAGCAGTACTTC

V: TRBV29-1
D: TRBD1
length: 15
size: NA
J: TRBJ1-1
CDR3: CSVGQGWGMNTEAFF
DNA: TGCAGCGTGGGACAGGGTTGGGGTATGAACACTGAAGCTTTCTTT

V: TRBV19
D: NA
length: 14
size: NA
J: TRBJ1-1
CDR3: CASSISGGATEAFF
DNA: TGTGCCAGTAGTATTAGTGGCGGGGCCACTGAAGCTTTCTTT

V: TRBV5-1
D: NA
length: 12
size: NA
J: TRBJ2-7
CDR3: CASSYDAGSQYF
DNA: TGCGCCAGCAGTTATGACGCAGGAAGTCAGTACTTC

V: TRBV9
D: TRBD2
length: 16
size: NA
J: TRBJ2-1
CDR3: CASSVGGTTSVNEQFF
DNA: TGTGCCAGCAGCGTAGGGGGAACTACTAGCGTAAATGAGCAGTTCTTC

V: TRBV18
D: NA
length: 14
size: NA
J: TRBJ2-5
CDR3: CASSPSPGVETQYF
DNA: TGTGCCAGCTCACCCTCCCCCGGGGTGGAGACCCAGTACTTC

V: TRBV30
D: TRBD1
length: 12
size: NA
J: TRBJ2-1
CDR3: CAWGITGGRQFF
DNA: TGTGCCTGGGGAATAACAGGGGGCCGGCAGTTCTTC

V: TRBV5-6
D: TRBD1
length: 16
size: NA
J: TRBJ1-1
CDR3: CATGETGEFENTEAFF
DNA: TGTGCCACCGGGGAGACAGGGGAGTTTGAAAACACTGAAGCTTTCTTT

V: TRBV18
D: TRBD1
length: 16
size: NA
J: TRBJ1-2
CDR3: CASSPTYGQGGYGYTF
DNA: TGTGCCAGCTCACCAACGTATGGACAGGGGGGGTATGGCTACACCTTC

V: TRBV12-5
D: NA
length: 15
size: NA
J: TRBJ2-7
CDR3: CASGLVVGGSYEQYF
DNA: TGTGCTAGTGGTTTGGTAGTTGGGGGGTCCTACGAGCAGTACTTC

V: TRBV7-7
D: TRBD1
length: 16
size: NA
J: TRBJ2-6
CDR3: CASSLSGGTGANVLTF
DNA: TGTGCCAGCAGCTTATCAGGGGGAACTGGGGCCAACGTCCTGACTTTC

V: TRBV12-3/TRBV12-4
D: TRBD1
length: 13
size: few
J: TRBJ1-2
CDR3: CASTGQETYGYTF
DNA: TGTGCCAGCACCGGACAGGAAACTTATGGCTACACCTTC

V: TRBV12-5
D: TRBD1
length: 15
size: NA
J: TRBJ2-5
CDR3: CASGLWTGQQETQYF
DNA: TGTGCTAGTGGACTATGGACAGGGCAGCAAGAGACCCAGTACTTC

V: TRBV6-2/TRBV6-3
D: NA
length: 12
size: NA
J: TRBJ2-7
CDR3: CASSSGLGEQYF
DNA: TGTGCCAGCAGTTCGGGGTTGGGCGAGCAGTACTTC

V: TRBV10-3
D: NA
length: 16
size: NA
J: TRBJ2-1
CDR3: CAISARDSIEGNEQFF
DNA: TGTGCCATCAGTGCCCGGGACTCAATCGAGGGGAATGAGCAGTTCTTC

V: TRBV30
D: NA
length: 12
size: NA
J: TRBJ1-5
CDR3: CAWSVPGQPQHF
DNA: TGTGCCTGGAGTGTCCCGGGGCAGCCCCAGCATTTT

V: TRBV5-1
D: NA
length: 14
size: NA
J: TRBJ1-1
CDR3: CASSISGANTEAFF
DNA: TGCGCCAGCAGCATCAGTGGGGCGAACACTGAAGCTTTCTTT

V: TRBV9
D: TRBD1
length: 17
size: NA
J: TRBJ1-6
CDR3: CASSAEGQGRDNSPLHF
DNA: TGTGCCAGCAGCGCGGAAGGACAGGGGAGAGATAATTCACCCCTCCACTTT

V: TRBV5-1
D: TRBD1
length: 16
size: NA
J: TRBJ2-5
CDR3: CASSWSIGQGGETQYF
DNA: TGCGCCAGCAGCTGGAGCATAGGACAGGGTGGGGAGACCCAGTACTTC

V: TRBV2
D: NA
length: 13
size: once
J: TRBJ2-5
CDR3: CASSKDTQETQYF
DNA: TGTGCCAGCAGTAAGGACACCCAAGAGACCCAGTACTTC

V: TRBV20-1
D: NA
length: 16
size: NA
J: TRBJ2-1
CDR3: CSASSSGLISRNEQFF
DNA: TGCAGTGCTAGTTCGAGCGGACTAATAAGCAGGAATGAGCAGTTCTTC

V: TRBV18
D: NA
length: 17
size: NA
J: TRBJ2-7
CDR3: CASSPAVSGSTGDEQYF
DNA: TGTGCCAGCTCACCCGCGGTATCTGGGTCGACGGGAGACGAGCAGTACTTC

V: TRBV11-2
D: TRBD2
length: 19
size: once
J: TRBJ2-7
CDR3: CASSFPRGGTSALRYEQYF
DNA: TGTGCCAGCAGCTTCCCGAGGGGGGGGACTAGCGCCCTGAGGTACGAGCAGTACTTC

V: TRBV13
D: NA
length: 15
size: NA
J: TRBJ2-3
CDR3: CASSLREQHLDTQYF
DNA: TGTGCCAGCAGCTTAAGGGAGCAGCACCTGGATACGCAGTATTTT

V: TRBV29-1
D: NA
length: 14
size: NA
J: TRBJ2-2
CDR3: CSVGATSLPGELFF
DNA: TGCAGCGTTGGGGCCACCTCTCTACCCGGGGAGCTGTTTTTT

V: TRBV5-5
D: NA
length: 12
size: many
J: TRBJ2-7
CDR3: CASSFSRGEQYF
DNA: TGTGCCAGCAGCTTTTCCCGGGGCGAGCAGTACTTC

V: TRBV5-4
D: TRBD2
length: 14
size: NA
J: TRBJ2-7
CDR3: CASSDSGGAYEQYF
DNA: TGTGCCAGCAGCGATAGCGGGGGGGCCTACGAGCAGTACTTC

V: TRBV7-6
D: TRBD1
length: 16
size: NA
J: TRBJ2-5
CDR3: CASSNRRDRSGETQYF
DNA: TGTGCCAGCAGCAACCGGAGGGACAGGTCGGGAGAGACCCAGTACTTC

V: TRBV5-1
D: TRBD1
length: 14
size: NA
J: TRBJ2-1
CDR3: CASSLDRLYGEQFF
DNA: TGCGCCAGCAGTTTGGACAGGTTATACGGTGAGCAGTTCTTC

V: TRBV6-1
D: NA
length: 13
size: NA
J: TRBJ1-2
CDR3: CASSEDGVWGYTF
DNA: TGTGCCAGCAGTGAAGACGGGGTGTGGGGCTACACCTTC

V: TRBV15
D: NA
length: 13
size: NA
J: TRBJ1-4
CDR3: CATSSRQNEKLFF
DNA: TGTGCCACCAGCAGCAGACAGAATGAAAAACTGTTTTTT

V: TRBV7-9
D: TRBD1
length: 16
size: few
J: TRBJ1-1
CDR3: CASSLGTGGRGTEAFF
DNA: TGTGCCAGCAGCTTGGGAACAGGGGGTAGGGGCACTGAAGCTTTCTTT

V: TRBV6-6
D: NA
length: 14
size: NA
J: TRBJ2-7
CDR3: CASSGGLAFYEQYF
DNA: TGTGCCAGCAGTGGCGGGCTAGCCTTCTACGAGCAGTACTTC

V: TRBV7-9
D: NA
length: 17
size: NA
J: TRBJ1-5
CDR3: CASSSNKQGNWAQPQHF
DNA: TGTGCCAGCAGCTCAAATAAACAGGGAAATTGGGCTCAGCCCCAGCATTTT

V: TRBV2
D: NA
length: 13
size: NA
J: TRBJ1-1
CDR3: CASMLSGGTEAFF
DNA: TGTGCCAGCATGCTCTCAGGTGGCACTGAAGCTTTCTTT

V: TRBV10-2
D: TRBD1
length: 16
size: NA
J: TRBJ2-3
CDR3: CASSELGQGLADTQYF
DNA: TGCGCCAGCAGTGAGCTGGGACAGGGGTTAGCAGATACGCAGTATTTT

V: TRBV18
D: TRBD1
length: 15
size: NA
J: TRBJ1-4
CDR3: CASSPPSGGNEKLFF
DNA: TGTGCCAGCTCACCACCTTCAGGGGGAAATGAAAAACTGTTTTTT

V: TRBV19
D: TRBD2
length: 20
size: once
J: TRBJ2-2
CDR3: CASSMWFSGLAGGNTGELFF
DNA: TGTGCCAGTAGTATGTGGTTTAGCGGGCTAGCGGGGGGAAATACCGGGGAGCTGTTTTTT

V: TRBV3-1/TRBV3-2
D: TRBD1
length: 14
size: NA
J: TRBJ1-2
CDR3: CASSQEGTVDGYTF
DNA: TGTGCCAGCAGCCAAGAAGGGACAGTTGATGGCTACACCTTC

V: TRBV5-4
D: TRBD2
length: 15
size: NA
J: TRBJ2-7
CDR3: CASSIAGGFSYEQYF
DNA: TGTGCCAGCAGCATAGCGGGGGGTTTCTCCTACGAGCAGTACTTC

V: TRBV7-3
D: NA
length: 13
size: NA
J: TRBJ2-1
CDR3: CASRNSSYNEQFF
DNA: TGTGCCAGCCGTAATAGCTCCTACAATGAGCAGTTCTTC

V: TRBV15
D: TRBD2
length: 16
size: few
J: TRBJ2-7
CDR3: CATGTQTSGNIYEQYF
DNA: TGTGCCACAGGGACGCAAACTAGCGGGAATATCTACGAGCAGTACTTC